This TCR beta chain emerged from a study of vaccination effects on CD4 cells after COVID-19. This clone has just one count. The antigen remains undetermined. The data were produced by immunoSEQ multiplex PCR, yet TCRdb's version contains in-frame clones alone and is incomplete. The sample holds 55,000 to 80,000 clones, approximately 70% seen once. General study findings and limits: In the study, convalescent patients were few, and early post-infection timepoints were absent.

Sequencing followed a ViraFEST assay step that expanded antigen-specific CD4+ T cells with viral peptide pools. Following culture for nine to ten days, CD4+ T cells were isolated. The study found no prior SARS-CoV-2 infection in the vaccine recipients, who tested negative for nucleocapsid antibodies. The receptor's source is a human donor who received a COVID-19 vaccine. Sequenced material: CD4+ T cells from PBMCs cultured with HCoV-OC43 spike peptides, taken before COVID-19 vaccination. Specified subset: HCoV-OC43 spike overlapping peptide pool stimulation.

CDR3 bases: TGTGCCAGCAGTGACAGGGGGGAGTACGAGCAGTACGTC. Its protein product is CASSDRGEYEQYV. The chain carries TRBV6-4 and TRBJ2-7, with D perhaps matching TRBD1 or TRBD2 (6 bases each). The CDR3 spans 13 residues. V lost 2 bases and J 4 bases, leaving 9 bases between the germline ends. Germline CDR1 is MRHNA and CDR2 is SNTAGT.